The 20 T cell receptor beta chains reported below all come from one sample, sequenced in a study of shared T cell receptors in the human thymus. The protocol was immunoSEQ multiplex PCR, while the TCRdb copy is restricted to in-frame clones and leaves out a portion. The table shows 500,000 to 850,000 clones, with over 75% occurring only once. The data were also submitted as part of a second study, on human thymus T cells.

Source material: thymocytes. These receptor sequences come from a boy in the first two years of life with a congenital heart defect.

The chain has TRBV5-4 and TRBJ2-5, with 11 bases aligning to TRBD2. The CDR3 extends over 15 amino acids. J was trimmed by 3 bases and V by 4 bases; bases with no gene match: 5. The V gene's germline CDR1 is SGHNT and CDR2 YYREEE (reference sequence). CDR3: CASSDRLAGKETQYF. The CDR3 DNA reads as TGTGCCAGCAGCGATCGACTAGCGGGGAAAGAGACCCAGTACTTC.

The chain is built from TRBV30 and TRBJ1-1, with D unresolved. The CDR3 runs 16 residues. Germline V gene sequence: CDR1 GTSNPN, CDR2 SVGIG (reference sequence). V was cut by 1 base and J by 0 bases, with 15 bases left in between. CDR3 sequence: CAWSGIGVPVNTEAFF. In nucleotides, the CDR3 is TGTGCCTGGAGTGGGATCGGGGTCCCGGTGAACACTGAAGCTTTCTTT.

This rearrangement joins TRBV7-8 to TRBJ1-1; no firm D call. The CDR3 sequence is 15 residues long. V was cut by 4 bases and J by 0 bases, with 12 bases left in between. Germline assignment: CDR1 SGHVS and CDR2 FQNEAQ. CDR3 sequence reads: CASSSAGRMNTEAFF. The CDR3 nucleotides read TGTGCCAGCAGCTCGGCAGGAAGGATGAACACTGAAGCTTTCTTT.

The CDR3 DNA reads as TGTGCTAGTGGCCCTCACAGGGACGAGCAGTACTTC. It is translated as CASGPHRDEQYF. The rearrangement uses TRBV12-5 and TRBJ2-7; D may be TRBD1 (6 bases). Trimming took off 6 bases at V and 5 bases at J, with 11 bases between the two ends. In germline, CDR1 is LGHNT, CDR2 FRNRAP. The CDR3 loop spans 12 amino acids.

CDR3 amino acids: CASTPDKNTEAFF. The CDR3 DNA reads TGTGCCAGTACCCCGGACAAGAACACTGAAGCTTTCTTT. The chain combines TRBV19 with TRBJ1-1, with a weak D call TRBD1 (5 bases). Between the trimmed V and J ends, which lost 7 bases and 1 base, there was a span of 10 bases. This CDR3 has 13 amino acids. Germline CDR1 reads LNHDA; CDR2 reads SQIVND (reference sequence).

This clone was observed once. The chain couples TRBV19 to TRBJ2-2; 8 bases align to TRBD2. The CDR3 totals 15 residues. With V trimmed by 3 bases and J by 4 bases, 4 bases remained unmatched. The germline V gene has CDR1 LNHDA and CDR2 SQIVND (reference sequence). CDR3 bases: TGTGCCAGTAGTATCCGGACTAGCCCCACCGGGGAGCTGTTTTTT. This sequence encodes CASSIRTSPTGELFF. The whole variable domain, filled in from reference TRBV19 and TRBJ2-2, reads DGGITQSPKYLFRKEGQNVTLSCEQNLNHDAMYWYRQDPGQGLRLIYYSQIVNDFQKGDIAEGYSVSREKKESFPLTVTSAQKNPTAFYLCASSIRTSPTGELFFGEGSRLTVL.

V usage is TRBV7-3 and J usage is TRBJ2-3, with 12 bases identical to TRBD2. This CDR3 has 16 amino acids. Germline V gene sequence: CDR1 SGHTA, CDR2 FQGTGA. After removal of 4 bases from V and 2 bases from J, the junction contained 4 bases not matched to a gene. The CDR3 reads CASSSLAGGPTDTQYF. As DNA, the CDR3 is TGTGCCAGCAGCTCACTAGCGGGGGGACCCACAGATACGCAGTATTTT.

This chain joins TRBV28 and TRBJ2-1; maybe TRBD2 (6 bases). V lost 2 bases and J 0 bases, leaving 14 bases between the germline ends. Germline CDR1 MDHEN, CDR2 SYDVKM. The CDR3 length is 17 residues. CDR3 in amino acids: CASSLKWRVSSYNEQFF. Written as DNA, the CDR3 is TGTGCCAGCAGTTTAAAGTGGAGGGTGAGCTCCTACAATGAGCAGTTCTTC.

This clone occurred a few times. The chain joins TRBV7-9 to TRBJ2-7, with unresolved D. The V end lost 1 base, the J end lost 7 bases, and 11 bases lay between the germline ends. This CDR3 comprises 13 residues. Looked up from germline, CDR1 is SEHNR and CDR2 is FQNEAQ (reference sequence). The CDR3 region is CASSLVAAREQYF. As DNA, the CDR3 is TGTGCCAGCAGCTTAGTGGCGGCTCGAGAGCAGTACTTC.

V gene TRBV11-2 combines with J gene TRBJ2-7; 8 positions agree with TRBD2. CDR1 SGHAT and CDR2 FQNNGV come from the germline V gene. J was trimmed by 2 bases and V by 3 bases; bases with no gene match: 6. CDR3 length: 15 amino acids. CDR3 in amino acids: CASSFGREAPYEQYF. CDR3 bases: TGTGCCAGCAGCTTTGGGCGGGAGGCCCCCTACGAGCAGTACTTC.

This rearrangement joins TRBV5-6 to TRBJ2-7, with D perhaps TRBD2 (5 bases). CDR3 length: 16 amino acids. Germline V gene sequence: CDR1 SGHDT, CDR2 YYEEEE. Deletions cut 4 bases from V and 0 bases from J, with 17 bases between. The CDR3 protein is CASSLNNGILSYEQYF. The CDR3 DNA reads TGTGCCAGCAGCCTAAACAACGGGATCCTCTCCTACGAGCAGTACTTC.

The CDR3 sequence: CAGGAGQGDEQYF. The CDR3, as DNA: TGTGCCGGGGGGGCAGGACAGGGTGACGAGCAGTACTTC. The chain has TRBV6-1 and TRBJ2-7; a weak D match, TRBD1 (8 bases). This CDR3 is 13 amino acids long. CDR1 MNHNS and CDR2 SASEGT come from the germline V gene. Trimming stripped 11 bases from V and 5 bases from J, with 19 bases between.

V is TRBV5-5 and J is TRBJ1-5; maybe TRBD1 (5 bases). Germline V gene lookup returns CDR1 SGHKS and CDR2 YYEKEE (reference sequence). V was clipped by 3 bases and J by 8 bases, with 15 bases between them. The length of the CDR3 is 14 residues. This chain's CDR3 is CASSYGRAGEPQHF. As DNA, the CDR3 is TGTGCCAGCAGCTACGGCCGAGCGGGGGAGCCCCAGCATTTT.

The chain has TRBV7-9 and TRBJ2-3; 12 bases fit TRBD2. The CDR3 is 17 amino acids. Germline V gene lookup returns CDR1 SEHNR and CDR2 FQNEAQ (reference sequence). The J segment lost 5 bases and the V segment lost 3 bases, leaving 9 bases of the junction unmatched. The CDR3 region has the DNA TGTGCCAGCAGCTTGGAGACTAGCGGGAGTTTGCGAGATACGCAGTATTTT. It is translated as CASSLETSGSLRDTQYF. The variable domain in full, completed from reference TRBV7-9 and TRBJ2-3, reads DTGVSQNPRHKITKRGQNVTFRCDPISEHNRLYWYRQTLGQGPEFLTYFQNEAQLEKSRLLSDRFSAERPKGSFSTLEIQRTEQGDSAMYLCASSLETSGSLRDTQYFGPGTRLTVL.

The J gene is TRBJ2-3, the V gene TRBV4-1; 9 nucleotides align to TRBD2. Germline lookup yields CDR1 MGHRA and CDR2 YSYEKL. The CDR3 has 19 residues. The junction had 18 bases not matched to a gene; V was cut back by 3 bases and J by 5 bases. CDR3 sequence (DNA): TGCGCCAGCAGCCATCTCCCGAGGGCGGGGGGGGCTCGGGTAGATACGCAGTATTTT. As protein: CASSHLPRAGGARVDTQYF.

The chain recombines TRBV18 with TRBJ2-1; 9 nucleotides line up with TRBD2. V trimming: 4 bases; J trimming: 8 bases; junction bases outside the gene matches: 9. This CDR3 is 15 amino acids long. The germline gives CDR1 KGHSH, CDR2 LQKENI. This CDR3 is CASSRPAGGPDEQFF. Written as DNA, the CDR3 is TGTGCCAGCTCACGACCAGCGGGGGGCCCCGATGAGCAGTTCTTC. Variable domain in full (rest from reference TRBV18 and TRBJ2-1): NAGVMQNPRHLVRRRGQEARLRCSPMKGHSHVYWYRQLPEEGLKFMVYLQKENIIDESGMPKERFSAEFPKEGPSILRIQQVVRGDSAAYFCASSRPAGGPDEQFFGPGTRLTVL.

The chain joins TRBV6-6 to TRBJ2-1; TRBD2 aligns across 9 bases. V was pared by 2 bases and J by 2 bases, with 1 base of the junction left unmatched. The CDR3 has 15 amino acids. Germline V CDR1 and CDR2: MNHNY, SVGAGI (reference sequence). CDR3: CASSYAGGTYNEQFF. The CDR3 DNA sequence: TGTGCCAGCAGTTACGCGGGGGGGACCTACAATGAGCAGTTCTTC.

The chain is built from TRBV2 and TRBJ1-4; D gene uncertain. The CDR3 is made up of 14 amino acids. CDR1 is SNHLY, CDR2 FYNNEI, per germline. The V end was cut by 1 base, the J end by 4 bases, with 7 bases between. DNA for the CDR3: TGTGCCAGCAGTGAAGTACAGCATAATGAAAAACTGTTTTTT. Translating gives CASSEVQHNEKLFF.

The rearrangement uses TRBV28 and TRBJ1-2; 7 bases agree with TRBD1. Germline loops: CDR1 MDHEN, CDR2 SYDVKM. The CDR3 sequence is 14 residues long. V lost 5 bases, J lost 2 bases, and 5 bases stayed unmatched. The CDR3 reads CASSGGDSNYGYTF. As DNA, the CDR3 is TGTGCCAGCAGTGGAGGGGACAGCAACTATGGCTACACCTTC.

The chain recombines TRBV7-9 with TRBJ2-7, with 7 bases fitting TRBD1. The CDR3 loop spans 13 amino acids. With V trimmed by 11 bases and J by 3 bases, 10 bases remained unmatched. CDR1 and CDR2 (germline): SEHNR, FQNEAQ (reference sequence). CDR3 nucleotide sequence: TGTGCCTTGGGTACGGGACAGCTCTACGAGCAGTACTTC. Translating it yields CALGTGQLYEQYF.